The subject of this entry is one TCR beta chain. Antigen: not known. It was CD45RO-negative cells, positively selected for CCR7, that made up naive CD8 cells, with terminally differentiated effector memory CD45RA+ cells excluded. The run depth of the assay was deep. TCRdb keeps only in-frame clones here, not all; method: immunoSEQ multiplex PCR. The sample has 1.5 million to 2.5 million clones; just under 95% are singletons. The record originates from a study of shared clonotypes between healthy human individuals. Study conclusions and caveats: Depth was large, yet rarefaction showed that sorted-subset sequencing was incomplete. Clonotypes shared by all four donors outscored non-shared clonotypes in generation probability.

The CDR3 loop spans 14 amino acids. Trimming pared 0 bases from V and 1 base from J, leaving 7 bases between. Germline CDR1 and CDR2: SGDLS and YYNGEE. The rearrangement uses TRBV9 and TRBJ1-1; no clear D gene. Sequencing input: naive CD8+ T cells sorted from blood. The TCR comes from a man between 18 and 35 years old in good health. CDR3 sequence: CASSVVTTNTEAFF. The CDR3 DNA follows: TGTGCCAGCAGCGTAGTGACCACGAACACTGAAGCTTTCTTT.